A single sample is the source of the 20 T cell receptor beta chains below, sequenced in a study of siplizumab effects on memory and regulatory T cells. The method was immunoSEQ multiplex PCR; TCRdb's version includes in-frame clones alone and lacks a portion of them. The sample contains roughly 100,000 clones, roughly nine tenths of which appear only once. Sequencing was done on a sample of CD4+ T cells sorted from blood. All receptors come from a human donor in good health.

The chain joins TRBV19 to TRBJ1-4; D uncertain. This CDR3 has 14 residues. Germline V gene sequence: CDR1 LNHDA, CDR2 SQIVND (reference sequence). V was cut by 6 bases and J by 8 bases, with 16 bases left in between. The CDR3 sequence: CASSRTRGVEKLFF. CDR3 sequence (DNA): TGTGCCAGTAGCAGGACCCGTGGTGTGGAAAAACTGTTTTTT. The whole variable domain, remainder taken from reference TRBV19 and TRBJ1-4, is DGGITQSPKYLFRKEGQNVTLSCEQNLNHDAMYWYRQDPGQGLRLIYYSQIVNDFQKGDIAEGYSVSREKKESFPLTVTSAQKNPTAFYLCASSRTRGVEKLFFGSGTQLSVL.

This clone appeared a few times. The chain couples TRBV28 to TRBJ1-4; TRBD1 matches 10 bases. The germline CDR1 and CDR2 sequences are MDHEN and SYDVKM. The CDR3 length is 15 residues. The V segment lost 6 bases and the J segment 7 bases; nucleotides outside the gene matches: 8. As DNA, the CDR3 is TGTGCCAGCAGGCCAACCGGGACAGGGGCTGAAAAACTGTTTTTT. It yields the protein CASRPTGTGAEKLFF. The variable domain in full, completed from reference TRBV28 and TRBJ1-4, reads DVKVTQSSRYLVKRTGEKVFLECVQDMDHENMFWYRQDPGLGLRLIYFSYDVKMKEKGDIPEGYSVSREKKERFSLILESASTNQTSMYLCASRPTGTGAEKLFFGSGTQLSVL.

This clone came up once. The V call is TRBV5-1, the J call TRBJ2-7; 10 nucleotides align to TRBD1. This CDR3 region has 12 residues. Trimming took 5 bases from V and 9 from J; bases not matched to a gene: 5. CDR1 is SGHRS and CDR2 is YFSETQ in the germline V gene. The CDR3 is CASRGTGDAQYF. Written as DNA, the CDR3 is TGCGCCAGCAGGGGGACAGGGGATGCGCAGTACTTC.

This chain links TRBV7-9 with TRBJ1-1, with unresolved D. The CDR3 is 14 residues long. CDR1 is SEHNR and CDR2 is FQNEAQ in the germline V gene (reference sequence). The V end was cut by 2 bases, the J end by 5 bases, with 12 bases between. The chain's CDR3 is CASSLRDRRTEAFF. In DNA, the CDR3 is TGTGCCAGCAGCTTAAGGGATAGGAGAACTGAAGCTTTCTTT. The complete variable domain, with remaining parts taken from reference TRBV7-9 and TRBJ1-1, reads DTGVSQNPRHKITKRGQNVTFRCDPISEHNRLYWYRQTLGQGPEFLTYFQNEAQLEKSRLLSDRFSAERPKGSFSTLEIQRTEQGDSAMYLCASSLRDRRTEAFFGQGTRLTVV.

This sequence joins TRBV7-9 and TRBJ1-6; 7 bases are a match to TRBD1. The CDR3 spans 14 residues. V shed 3 bases, J shed 7 bases, and the junction held 3 bases outside the gene matches. Per germline, CDR1 SEHNR and CDR2 FQNEAQ (reference sequence). The chain's CDR3 is CASSFDRANSPLHF. The CDR3 DNA sequence: TGTGCCAGCAGCTTTGACAGGGCGAATTCACCCCTCCACTTT.

The chain joins TRBV5-6 to TRBJ1-5, with no clear D. This CDR3 is 15 amino acids long. Germline V gives CDR1 SGHDT, CDR2 YYEEEE. V was cut by 4 bases and J by 4 bases, with 15 bases left in between. The CDR3 spells CASSDGPWGNQPQHF. The DNA for the CDR3 is TGTGCCAGCAGCGACGGGCCGTGGGGTAATCAGCCCCAGCATTTT.

This chain uses TRBV28 with TRBJ2-5; 7 bases align to TRBD1. CDR1 is MDHEN and CDR2 is SYDVKM in the germline V gene. CDR3 length equals 14 residues. J gave up 0 bases and V 5 bases, and 3 bases lay outside the gene matches. In nucleotides, the CDR3 is TGTGCCAGCAGTGCACAGGGGTACCAAGAGACCCAGTACTTC. Protein product: CASSAQGYQETQYF.

V is TRBV5-1 and J is TRBJ2-6; 9 bases map to TRBD1. The J segment lost 3 bases and the V segment lost 4 bases, leaving 14 bases of the junction unmatched. This CDR3 is built from 19 residues. The germline V gene has CDR1 SGHRS and CDR2 YFSETQ. The CDR3 region is CASSSLTGGSGRGANVLTF. CDR3 sequence (DNA): TGCGCCAGCAGCAGCCTAACAGGGGGCTCAGGTCGTGGGGCCAACGTCCTGACTTTC.

The gene calls are TRBV27 and TRBJ1-1; D is uncertain. The CDR3 covers 15 residues. The ends were cut back, 2 bases at V and 5 bases at J, with 15 bases in the middle. From germline, CDR1 is MNHEY and CDR2 SMNVEV (reference sequence). CDR3 DNA sequence: TGTGCCAGCAGTTTAAACCCACGGGCTTTGACTGAAGCTTTCTTT. This gives the protein CASSLNPRALTEAFF.

The chain's CDR3 is CASSLGTDEAFF. CDR3 sequence (DNA): TGTGCCAGCAGCTTAGGGACAGATGAAGCTTTCTTT. The chain combines TRBV7-9 with TRBJ1-1; D is possibly TRBD1 (6 bases). Germline loops: CDR1 SEHNR, CDR2 FQNEAQ (reference sequence). The CDR3 runs 12 residues. V lost 1 base and J 7 bases, leaving 7 bases between the germline ends.

This chain uses TRBV5-6 with TRBJ2-7, with D unclear. The CDR3 runs 13 residues. CDR1 and CDR2 (germline): SGHDT, YYEEEE. Deletions cut 3 bases from V and 1 base from J, with 8 bases between. CDR3 protein: CASSYFPSYEQYF. CDR3 DNA sequence: TGTGCCAGCAGCTATTTTCCGTCCTACGAGCAGTACTTC.

This chain uses TRBV7-9 with TRBJ2-1; 12 bases are shared with TRBD2. V gave up 5 bases and J gave up 8 bases; unmatched junction bases: 13. Germline V gives CDR1 SEHNR, CDR2 FQNEAQ (reference sequence). The CDR3 runs to 17 residues. CDR3 sequence (DNA): TGTGCCAGCAGCCACTCTACAATGACTAGCGGGGGTGATGAGCAGTTCTTC. Translated: CASSHSTMTSGGDEQFF.

The chain uses TRBV28 and TRBJ2-7; 10 nucleotides line up with TRBD2. The CDR3 has 14 amino acids. V shed 6 bases, J shed 2 bases, and the junction held 4 bases outside the gene matches. Germline V gene sequence: CDR1 MDHEN, CDR2 SYDVKM. CDR3 nucleotide sequence: TGTGCCAGCAGAAAGAGCGGGAGGGCCTACGAGCAGTACTTC. Protein sequence: CASRKSGRAYEQYF.

The chain employs TRBV7-9 and TRBJ1-1; D is ambiguous. Germline V gene lookup returns CDR1 SEHNR and CDR2 FQNEAQ (reference sequence). The CDR3 is 16 amino acids. V lost 2 bases to trimming and J lost 0 bases, with 13 bases between them. The CDR3 nucleotides read TGTGCCAGCAGCTTATATGGAGGCAGACTGAACACTGAAGCTTTCTTT. Its translation: CASSLYGGRLNTEAFF.

The chain combines TRBV15 with TRBJ1-6; D uncertain. V dropped 5 bases and J dropped 7 bases, with 18 bases sitting between them. Germline V gene lookup returns CDR1 LNHNV and CDR2 YYDKDF (reference sequence). CDR3 length: 16 amino acids. The CDR3 coding sequence is TGTGCCACCAGCTCCGCACTCCGAGGCAGAAATTCACCCCTCCACTTT. The encoded protein is CATSSALRGRNSPLHF.

V gene TRBV9 combines with J gene TRBJ2-1; possibly TRBD2 for D (5 bases). Looked up from germline, CDR1 is SGDLS and CDR2 is YYNGEE. Trimming shortened V by 3 bases and J by 11 bases, and 12 bases separated the two germline ends. The CDR3 is 12 residues long. CDR3 protein: CASSAPFGKQFF. CDR3 bases: TGTGCCAGCAGCGCCCCTTTCGGGAAGCAGTTCTTC.

For this clone: Other DNA sequences within the sample encode an identical CDR3. The chain combines TRBV19 with TRBJ1-1; no clear D gene. The CDR3 consists of 12 residues. Germline V gives CDR1 LNHDA, CDR2 SQIVND (reference sequence). Trimming cost V 4 bases and J 1 base, with 4 bases left between them. CDR3 sequence: CASSKGNTEAFF. CDR3 DNA: TGTGCCAGTAGTAAGGGGAACACTGAAGCTTTCTTT.

The chain combines TRBV29-1 with TRBJ2-7, with a weak D call TRBD2 (6 bases). This CDR3 region has 11 residues. V was pared by 6 bases and J by 6 bases, with 12 bases between. Germline CDR1 is SQVTM and CDR2 is ANQGSEA. The CDR3 DNA reads as TGCAGCGTGGGGGGATTGGGCGAGCAGTACTTC. Translated, it gives CSVGGLGEQYF.

The rearrangement uses TRBV18 and TRBJ1-2; D not resolved. The CDR3 length is 14 residues. With 3 bases removed from V and 0 bases from J, the gap between germline ends came to 8 bases. CDR1 KGHSH and CDR2 LQKENI come from the germline V gene. The DNA for the CDR3 is TGTGCCAGCTCACCTTGGGAAGCTAACTATGGCTACACCTTC. This translates into CASSPWEANYGYTF.

This rearrangement joins TRBV28 to TRBJ1-2; 7 bases fit TRBD1. The length of the CDR3 is 16 residues. The V gene's germline CDR1 is MDHEN and CDR2 SYDVKM. Trimming removed 4 bases from V and 0 bases from J; junction bases left unmatched: 8. The CDR3 DNA is TGTGCCAGCAGTTCTCGGGGACAGCTAGCTAACTATGGCTACACCTTC. This gives the protein CASSSRGQLANYGYTF.